The clone carrying this T cell receptor (beta chain) was seen once. CDR1 is SGHTA and CDR2 is FQGTGA in the germline V gene. V was trimmed by 4 bases and J by 7 bases, leaving 10 bases between them. This CDR3 contains 13 residues. Per the authors' pipeline: Scientists estimated how many nucleated cells there were by amplifying reference gene primers. TCRdb's copy holds only in-frame clones and misses some; the assay was immunoSEQ multiplex PCR. The DNA was the basis for D and trimming; V, J and clone size are from that table. The sample includes 35,000 to 45,000 clones, around nine tenths of them seen just once. This record comes from a study of blood T cell repertoires in COVID-19.

Sequenced: peripheral blood. This TCR was sampled from a man aged 45-65 years with active COVID-19. The chain is built from TRBV7-3 and TRBJ2-2; D gene uncertain. In DNA form, the CDR3 reads TGTGCCAGCAGCTATTACCTCGGCGGGGAGCTGTTTTTT. Its translation is CASSYYLGGELFF.